The 28 T cell receptor beta chains below were found in one sample sequenced in a study of blood T cell repertoires in COVID-19. Only in-frame clones appear in the TCRdb table, and some are missing; sequencing was by immunoSEQ multiplex PCR. This table holds roughly 16,000 clones, roughly 89% found once. The material sequenced was peripheral blood. The source is a human donor in a cohort sampled during active COVID-19.

In this sample, this clone turned up once. The V gene is TRBV5-1, the J gene TRBJ2-5; no reliable D call. Germline V gene sequence: CDR1 SGHRS, CDR2 YFSETQ. V was shortened by 4 bases and J by 2 bases, with 6 bases between the two germline ends. This CDR3 is 12 amino acids long. CDR3 amino acids: CASSTEQETQYF. Here the CDR3 DNA reads TGCGCCAGCAGCACGGAGCAAGAGACCCAGTACTTC. Based on the CDR3 plus reference TRBV5-1 and TRBJ2-5, the full variable domain is KAGVTQTPRYLIKTRGQQVTLSCSPISGHRSVSWYQQTPGQGLQFLFEYFSETQRNKGNFPGRFSGRQFSNSRSEMNVSTLELGDSALYLCASSTEQETQYFGPGTRLLVL.

This rearrangement joins TRBV13 to TRBJ2-7, with 9 bases fitting TRBD1. Trimming took 5 bases from V and 0 from J; bases not matched to a gene: 5. CDR3 length: 15 amino acids. Germline values: CDR1 PRHDT, CDR2 FYEKMQ (reference sequence). CDR3 nucleotides: TGTGCCAGCAGCCAGACAGGGGGTCTCTCCTACGAGCAGTACTTC. Its protein product is CASSQTGGLSYEQYF. Using reference TRBV13 and TRBJ2-7 for the parts outside the CDR3, the full variable domain is AAGVIQSPRHLIKEKRETATLKCYPIPRHDTVYWYQQGPGQDPQFLISFYEKMQSDKGSIPDRFSAQQFSDYHSELNMSSLELGDSALYFCASSQTGGLSYEQYFGPGTRLTVT.

The chain combines TRBV10-3 with TRBJ2-5; 7 nucleotides line up with TRBD2. Trimming took 6 bases from V and 2 from J; bases not matched to a gene: 9. Per germline, CDR1 ENHRY and CDR2 SYGVKD. The CDR3 extends over 15 amino acids. CDR3 region: CAISLAKGGQETQYF. The CDR3 DNA is TGTGCCATCAGCCTCGCCAAGGGAGGGCAAGAGACCCAGTACTTC.

The chain links TRBV6-5 to TRBJ2-6; D not resolved. Germline CDR1 and CDR2: MNHEY and SVGAGI. V was clipped by 8 bases and J by 0 bases, with 5 bases between them. This CDR3 region has 13 residues. The chain's CDR3 is CASARSGANVLTF. CDR3 coding DNA: TGTGCCAGCGCGCGCTCTGGGGCCAACGTCCTGACTTTC.

The gene calls are TRBV18 and TRBJ1-1, with 12 bases fitting TRBD1. With 2 bases clipped from V and 3 bases from J, the junction kept 4 bases outside the gene matches. The CDR3 runs to 16 residues. Germline V gene sequence: CDR1 KGHSH, CDR2 LQKENI. The CDR3 nucleotides read TGTGCCAGCTCACCAATGGGGACAGGGGGCGACACTGAAGCTTTCTTT. Amino acids: CASSPMGTGGDTEAFF.

The V and J genes are TRBV5-5 and TRBJ1-4, with 7 bases identical to TRBD1. The germline V gene encodes CDR1 SGHKS and CDR2 YYEKEE (reference sequence). The junction had 4 bases not matched to a gene; V was cut back by 2 bases and J by 3 bases. This CDR3 is 15 amino acids long. CDR3 bases: TGTGCCAGCAGCTTAACAGGGGTTCCTAATGAAAAACTGTTTTTT. Its translation: CASSLTGVPNEKLFF.

V gene TRBV27 combines with J gene TRBJ1-5; possible D gene TRBD1, 5 bases. Per the germline V gene, CDR1 is MNHEY and CDR2 is SMNVEV (reference sequence). The V end was cut by 3 bases, the J end by 4 bases, with 7 bases between. This CDR3 has 13 residues. The CDR3: CASSFKGNQPQHF. Written as DNA, the CDR3 is TGTGCCAGCAGTTTTAAGGGGAATCAGCCCCAGCATTTT.

This chain links TRBV9 with TRBJ1-2; D is possibly TRBD1 (5 bases). CDR1 is SGDLS and CDR2 is YYNGEE in the germline V gene. Trimming pared 4 bases from V and 6 bases from J, leaving 7 bases between. The CDR3 length is 11 residues. The DNA of the CDR3 is TGTGCCAGCAGCAAAGGGGATGGCTACACCTTC. Protein sequence: CASSKGDGYTF. The full variable domain, in which reference TRBV9 and TRBJ1-2 provide the parts outside the CDR3, is DSGVTQTPKHLITATGQRVTLRCSPRSGDLSVYWYQQSLDQGLQFLIQYYNGEERAKGNILERFSAQQFPDLHSELNLSSLELGDSALYFCASSKGDGYTFGSGTRLTVV.

This chain links TRBV7-7 with TRBJ2-3, with D perhaps matching TRBD1 (6 bases). This CDR3 spans 14 amino acids. Germline lookup yields CDR1 SSHAT and CDR2 FNYEAQ (reference sequence). V was clipped by 4 bases and J by 5 bases, with 13 bases between them. CDR3 amino acids: CASSSGTGIDTQYF. CDR3 DNA sequence: TGTGCCAGCAGCTCCGGAACAGGGATAGATACGCAGTATTTT.

This chain connects TRBV6-5 to TRBJ2-7, with 8 bases aligning to TRBD2. Per the germline V gene, CDR1 is MNHEY and CDR2 is SVGAGI. CDR3 length equals 15 residues. Trimming took 7 bases from V and 4 from J; bases not matched to a gene: 12. CDR3 sequence: CASTATSGLGYEQYF. The CDR3 DNA reads TGTGCCAGCACCGCTACTAGCGGCTTAGGGTACGAGCAGTACTTC.

V and J are TRBV9 and TRBJ2-1; TRBD1 matches at 7 bases. Unmatched junction bases numbered 16, after V lost 2 bases and J lost 5 bases. CDR1 and CDR2 from the germline V gene are SGDLS and YYNGEE. This CDR3 has 18 residues. The chain's CDR3 is CASSVAPRTGNGNNEQFF. The CDR3 nucleotides read TGTGCCAGCAGCGTCGCACCACGGACAGGAAATGGGAACAATGAGCAGTTCTTC.

The chain combines TRBV3-1 (or the pseudogene TRBV3-2) with TRBJ2-6; a possible D gene is TRBD1 (5 bases). Germline V lookup: CDR1 LGHDT, CDR2 YNNKEL (reference sequence). The CDR3 runs 18 residues. The germline V and J ends were trimmed by 0 bases and 2 bases, with 14 bases remaining between them. The CDR3 protein is CASSQEGRLGPGANVLTF. DNA for the CDR3: TGTGCCAGCAGCCAAGAAGGGCGGTTGGGGCCTGGGGCCAACGTCCTGACTTTC.

The chain links TRBV3-1 (or the pseudogene TRBV3-2) to TRBJ2-7; D might be TRBD2 (5 bases). CDR1 and CDR2 from the germline V gene are LGHDT and YNNKEL (reference sequence). This CDR3 spans 14 amino acids. The V and J ends lost 4 bases and 3 bases respectively, with 13 bases between them. The CDR3 DNA sequence: TGTGCCAGCAGCCGAGGACTTCTTTACTACGAGCAGTACTTC. It yields the protein CASSRGLLYYEQYF.

The sample holds one count of this clone. This rearrangement joins TRBV9 to TRBJ1-6; 8 positions agree with TRBD1. The germline V gene encodes CDR1 SGDLS and CDR2 YYNGEE. J lost 8 bases, V lost 6 bases, and 7 bases had no gene match. CDR3 length: 14 residues. CDR3: CASNPTGAHSPLHF. CDR3 coding DNA: TGTGCCAGCAACCCGACAGGGGCCCATTCACCCCTCCACTTT.

The V gene is TRBV2, the J gene TRBJ1-5, with 7 bases aligning to TRBD1. Germline loops: CDR1 SNHLY, CDR2 FYNNEI. Losses at the gene ends were 7 bases for V and 4 bases for J; bases not matched to a gene: 7. The CDR3 is 14 residues long. CDR3 in amino acids: CASTPRDRNQPQHF. The DNA of the CDR3 is TGTGCCAGCACGCCCCGGGACAGAAATCAGCCCCAGCATTTT.

The chain combines TRBV28 with TRBJ1-6; TRBD1 is a possible D gene (5 bases). Germline CDR1 and CDR2: MDHEN and SYDVKM. The CDR3 totals 15 residues. V lost 3 bases and J 6 bases, leaving 12 bases between the germline ends. DNA for the CDR3: TGTGCCAGCAGTTTCAAGCGGGGGACTAATTCACCCCTCCACTTT. It is translated as CASSFKRGTNSPLHF.

The rearrangement uses TRBV28 and TRBJ2-7, with 10 nucleotides matching TRBD1. Germline lookup yields CDR1 MDHEN and CDR2 SYDVKM. CDR3 length: 14 residues. V dropped 5 bases and J dropped 4; count of bases not matched to a gene: 5. The CDR3 nucleotides read TGTGCCAGCAGTATCCGGGACAGGGGTTACGAGCAGTACTTC. Amino acids: CASSIRDRGYEQYF.

The chain links TRBV6-6 to TRBJ1-1; TRBD1 agrees at 7 bases. The CDR3 consists of 11 residues. Losses at the gene ends were 5 bases for V and 8 bases for J; bases not matched to a gene: 2. Germline CDR1 and CDR2: MNHNY and SVGAGI (reference sequence). The CDR3 loop reads CASSEDREAFF. The CDR3 DNA sequence: TGTGCCAGCAGTGAGGACAGGGAAGCTTTCTTT.

CDR3 in amino acids: CASRWDRVAEQYF. As DNA, the CDR3 is TGTGCCAGCCGTTGGGACAGGGTGGCCGAGCAGTACTTC. The chain recombines TRBV6-6 with TRBJ2-7; 9 positions agree with TRBD1. The V gene's germline CDR1 is MNHNY and CDR2 SVGAGI (reference sequence). V lost 8 bases, J lost 6 bases, and 8 bases stayed unmatched. This CDR3 has 13 amino acids.

The rearrangement links TRBV5-1 to TRBJ2-4, with 8 bases that match TRBD2. The CDR3 has 14 residues. J gave up 2 bases and V 3 bases, and 1 base lay outside the gene matches. CDR1 is SGHRS and CDR2 is YFSETQ in the germline V gene. Written as DNA, the CDR3 is TGCGCCAGCAGCTCTAGCGGGCCCAAAAACATTCAGTACTTC. It specifies CASSSSGPKNIQYF.

The chain's CDR3 is CASSLRGSDTQYF. The CDR3 DNA follows: TGTGCCAGCAGCCTACGGGGGTCAGATACGCAGTATTTT. This rearrangement joins TRBV3-1 (or the pseudogene TRBV3-2) to TRBJ2-3; weak D call: TRBD2 (6 bases). V was pared by 4 bases and J by 4 bases, with 9 bases between. Germline lookup yields CDR1 LGHDT and CDR2 YNNKEL (reference sequence). CDR3 length equals 13 residues.

The chain links TRBV5-3 to TRBJ1-1, with D possibly matching TRBD1 (6 bases). TRBV5-3 is known as an ORF, though its function is uncertain. Trimming cost V 2 bases and J 1 base, with 21 bases left between them. The CDR3 runs to 18 residues. As DNA, the CDR3 is TGTGCCAGAAGCTTATACCAAATAATCAGGGGACCGAACACTGAAGCTTTCTTT. It codes for CARSLYQIIRGPNTEAFF.

The chain uses TRBV7-8 and TRBJ1-5; maybe TRBD1 (5 bases). The V and J ends lost 1 base and 3 bases respectively, with 13 bases between them. Germline-derived CDR1 and CDR2 are SGHVS and FQNEAQ. The CDR3 length is 16 residues. CDR3 sequence (DNA): TGTGCCAGCAGCTTAGGGGGCCAGGCGATCAATCAGCCCCAGCATTTT. Its protein is CASSLGGQAINQPQHF.

The rearrangement uses TRBV2 and TRBJ2-7; perhaps TRBD2 as D (7 bases). The CDR3 has 13 residues. Trimming left V 8 bases short and J 6 bases short, with 17 bases between. Germline loops: CDR1 SNHLY, CDR2 FYNNEI. This chain's CDR3 is CASALKRGGEQYF. Here the CDR3 DNA reads TGTGCCAGCGCTCTAAAAAGGGGGGGCGAGCAGTACTTC.

V usage is TRBV14 and J usage is TRBJ2-3; TRBD1 agrees at 9 bases. J lost 11 bases, V lost 4 bases, and 13 bases had no gene match. This CDR3 is built from 15 residues. Germline CDR1 and CDR2: SGHDN and FVKESK. The CDR3 DNA reads as TGTGCCAGCAGCCGAACGAGAACCACAGGGGGCCGGCAGTATTTT. Encoded protein: CASSRTRTTGGRQYF.

In DNA form, the CDR3 reads TGTGCTAGTGGTTCCGCGCACAATGAGCAGTTCTTC. Protein product: CASGSAHNEQFF. The chain uses TRBV12-5 and TRBJ2-1, with unresolved D. Trimming left V 4 bases short and J 5 bases short, with 6 bases between. The germline V gene encodes CDR1 LGHNT and CDR2 FRNRAP. CDR3 length equals 12 residues.

The chain uses TRBV7-8 and TRBJ1-2; 7 bases are shared with TRBD1. V lost 5 bases and J lost 2; bases outside the gene matches: 5. CDR3 length: 14 residues. Germline CDR1 is SGHVS and CDR2 is FQNEAQ. The CDR3 is CASSTGTVNYGYTF. For the CDR3, the DNA is TGTGCCAGCAGCACGGGGACAGTAAACTATGGCTACACCTTC.

The chain joins TRBV27 to TRBJ2-7; maybe TRBD2 (5 bases). CDR3 length equals 15 residues. Trimming took off 3 bases at V and 4 bases at J, with 16 bases between the two ends. CDR1 is MNHEY, CDR2 SMNVEV, per germline (reference sequence). The CDR3 loop reads CASSFNSAGLYEQYF. The DNA of the CDR3 is TGTGCCAGCAGTTTTAATAGCGCCGGTCTGTACGAGCAGTACTTC.